The clone carrying this T cell receptor beta chain was detected ten times or more. The data stem from a study of spatial heterogeneity in lung cancer. Every TCR cDNA molecule bore its own unique molecular identifier. TCRdb processed the 5' RACE reads anew with MiXCR; each CDR3 protein has one entry. This sample has about 80,000 distinct CDR3 sequences, with 7.5% to 9.5% found just once. As for time point: sample taken at primary tumor resection. The ends lost 7 bases at V and 3 bases at J; junction bases unmatched: 6. Germline V gene data show CDR1 as LGHDT and CDR2 as YNNKEL (reference sequence). This CDR3 comprises 13 residues.

The receptor was isolated from a male donor with early-stage non-small cell lung cancer. Sequencing was performed on PBMCs, taken at surgery. The chain employs TRBV3-1 and TRBJ2-7; 7 bases agree with TRBD1. In nucleotides, the CDR3 is TGTGCCAGCACCCTACGGGACAGCTACGAGCAGTACTTC. This codes for CASTLRDSYEQYF.